The rows below give T cell receptor beta chains drawn from one sample of a study of OX40 agonist ivuxolimab in advanced cancers. Sequencing was performed with immunoSEQ multiplex PCR; in TCRdb, only in-frame clones are kept and a portion is missing. The table has about 86,000 clones, about 89% seen once. Sample: CD4+ or CD8+ T cells sorted from blood, taken in a trial of the OX40 agonist ivuxolimab. These receptors were collected from an adult with an advanced solid tumor such as melanoma, head and neck, liver or kidney cancer. CDR3s include the opening cysteine and the closing phenylalanine or tryptophan. Fields, in order: V gene, D gene, CDR3 length, J gene, clone size, CDR3 DNA, CDR3 protein. The D gene is left open where the match is weak. Rows may omit the clone size; those that give it use once, few, many or a size class.

TRBV13	TRBD2	15	TRBJ2-7	NA	TGTGCCAGCAGCTTAGGCCGGGGGGACTTCTACGAGCAGTACTTC	CASSLGRGDFYEQYF
TRBV28	NA	15	TRBJ2-7	NA	TGTGCCAGCAGAGAGGGAACATCCGGCTCCTACGAGCAGTACTTC	CASREGTSGSYEQYF
TRBV25-1	NA	14	TRBJ1-4	NA	TGTGCCAGCAGCCCACCACCAACTAATGAAAAACTGTTTTTT	CASSPPPTNEKLFF
TRBV18	TRBD1	15	TRBJ2-7	NA	TGTGCCAGCTCGCCGGGGGACAGGGTAATAAACGAGCAGTACTTC	CASSPGDRVINEQYF
TRBV11-2	NA	12	TRBJ2-1	NA	TGTGCCAGCCTTAATGACTACAATGAGCAGTTCTTC	CASLNDYNEQFF
TRBV5-8	NA	17	TRBJ1-1	NA	TGTGCCAGCAGCTTGGCGGGCTATATGGCGTTAAACACTGAAGCTTTCTTT	CASSLAGYMALNTEAFF
TRBV23-1	NA	16	TRBJ1-5	NA	TGCGCCAGCAGTCAACCTACAGGGCTTGGGCATCAGCCCCAGCATTTT	CASSQPTGLGHQPQHF
TRBV27	TRBD2	14	TRBJ2-1	NA	TGTGCCAGCAGTCCCCGCGGGGGGGGATATGAGCAGTTCTTC	CASSPRGGGYEQFF
TRBV10-3	TRBD2	14	TRBJ2-1	NA	TGTGCCATCAGCGCCGGGACTAGTGTCAATGAGCAGTTCTTC	CAISAGTSVNEQFF
TRBV9	NA	18	TRBJ2-6	NA	TGTGCCAGCAGCGTAGCTCCAGGGACCCTCTCTGGGGCCAACGTCCTGACTTTC	CASSVAPGTLSGANVLTF
TRBV7-6	NA	17	TRBJ2-1	NA	TGTGCCAGCAGCTTAGTGCTTGGCGGGAAAATGGGGAATGAGCAGTTCTTC	CASSLVLGGKMGNEQFF
TRBV7-9	NA	12	TRBJ1-2	NA	TGTGCCAGCAGCTCCAGGGGCTATGGCTACACCTTC	CASSSRGYGYTF
TRBV28	NA	13	TRBJ1-2	few	TGTGCCAGCAGTCCATATTCTGGGGACGGCTACACCTTC	CASSPYSGDGYTF
TRBV19	TRBD1	13	TRBJ1-5	once	TGTGCCAGTTCGGACAGGCTTTGGGAGCCCCAGCATTTT	CASSDRLWEPQHF
TRBV7-2	NA	13	TRBJ2-1	NA	TGTGCCAGCAGCCCTGACAGTTACAATGAGCAGTTCTTC	CASSPDSYNEQFF
TRBV4-1	NA	15	TRBJ2-3	NA	TGCGCCAGCAGCCTACAGGGACCACCCACAGATACGCAGTATTTT	CASSLQGPPTDTQYF
TRBV7-7	TRBD2	16	TRBJ2-5	NA	TGTGCTAGCAGCCTGGGACTAGCGGGTCTCCAAGAGACCCAGTACTTC	CASSLGLAGLQETQYF
TRBV18	NA	14	TRBJ1-2	NA	TGTGCCAGCTCACAAGGGGAGGTGGGCTATGGCTACACCTTC	CASSQGEVGYGYTF
TRBV7-9	NA	17	TRBJ1-5	NA	TGTGCCAGCAGCTCCGGGGGTGGAGGCGATAGCAATCAGCCCCAGCATTTT	CASSSGGGGDSNQPQHF
TRBV27	TRBD2	15	TRBJ2-1	once	TGTGCCAGTGAGCAAGGGACTAGCGGGATCAATGAGCAGTTCTTC	CASEQGTSGINEQFF
TRBV30	NA	12	TRBJ1-1	NA	TGTGCCTGGAGTAAACAGGACACTGAAGCTTTCTTT	CAWSKQDTEAFF
TRBV5-1	TRBD2	16	TRBJ2-1	NA	TGCGCCAGCAGCTTTACTAGCGGTAGCTCCTACAATGAGCAGTTCTTC	CASSFTSGSSYNEQFF
TRBV5-5	NA	15	TRBJ1-5	few	TGTGCCAGCAGCCGGACGGGGGCAGTCAATCAGCCCCAGCATTTT	CASSRTGAVNQPQHF
TRBV6-1	NA	15	TRBJ1-2	NA	TGTGCCAGTAGCGTAGCGGACCGGGTTGGAGATGGCTACACCTTC	CASSVADRVGDGYTF
TRBV7-8	NA	15	TRBJ1-4	NA	TGTGCCAGCAGCTTAGGGTGGGCTTTTGGGGAAAAACTGTTTTTT	CASSLGWAFGEKLFF
TRBV7-9	NA	15	TRBJ2-5	NA	TGTGCCAGCAGCGGCGGGACTGCCGCCCTAGAGACCCAGTACTTC	CASSGGTAALETQYF
TRBV5-1	TRBD1	14	TRBJ1-2	NA	TGCGCCAGCAGCTTGGCCGGGACAGGGACTAGCTACACCTTC	CASSLAGTGTSYTF
TRBV7-8	NA	16	TRBJ2-3	NA	TGTGCCAGCAGCCTCGAGGGTAGCGGCCTCACAGATACGCAGTATTTT	CASSLEGSGLTDTQYF
TRBV7-7	TRBD1	15	TRBJ2-3	NA	TGTGCTAGCAGCTCCGGGACAGGGGGCGCAGATACGCAGTATTTT	CASSSGTGGADTQYF
TRBV10-3	NA	12	TRBJ2-1	NA	TGTGCCATCGCGCTGGCTCTGAATGAGCAGTTCTTC	CAIALALNEQFF
TRBV19	NA	13	TRBJ1-5	NA	TGTGCCAGTAGTAGGGCCTTTTGGCAGCCCCAGCATTTT	CASSRAFWQPQHF
TRBV9	NA	14	TRBJ1-2	NA	TGTGCCAGCAGCGTAGATGTCACCGGCTATGGCTACACCTTC	CASSVDVTGYGYTF
TRBV7-9	TRBD1	16	TRBJ2-1	NA	TGTGCCAGCAGGCCGGGCGGGACAGGGAGATACAATGAGCAGTTCTTC	CASRPGGTGRYNEQFF
TRBV11-3	NA	14	TRBJ2-1	once	TGTGCCAGCAGCTTATTAAGCTCCTACAATGAGCAGTTCTTC	CASSLLSSYNEQFF
TRBV5-1	NA	15	TRBJ2-3	NA	TGCGCCAGCAGCTTGAAAGCGGATTACACAGATACGCAGTATTTT	CASSLKADYTDTQYF
TRBV2	NA	16	TRBJ2-2	NA	TGTGCCAGCAGTCTCCTCCCATTAACGAACACCGGGGAGCTGTTTTTT	CASSLLPLTNTGELFF
TRBV29-1	TRBD1	12	TRBJ2-7	NA	TGCAGCGTAACAGGGGCCAACTACGAGCAGTACTTC	CSVTGANYEQYF
TRBV19	NA	13	TRBJ1-2	NA	TGTGCCAGTAGTATAGATCCGGTGGCGAGCTACACCTTC	CASSIDPVASYTF
TRBV7-9	TRBD2	16	TRBJ2-2	NA	TGTGCCAGCAGCTCGGGACTAGCGGAGCACACCGGGGAGCTGTTTTTT	CASSSGLAEHTGELFF
TRBV11-3	NA	14	TRBJ1-3	NA	TGTGCCAGCAGCTTCGGGACAAAAGGAAACACCATATATTTT	CASSFGTKGNTIYF
TRBV29-1	TRBD1	12	TRBJ2-3	NA	TGCAGCGTTGGACAGGGGGCAGATACGCAGTATTTT	CSVGQGADTQYF
TRBV28	NA	17	TRBJ2-6	NA	TGTGCCAGCAGTTTCGGTGGGGGGAACTCTGGGGCCAACGTCCTGACTTTC	CASSFGGGNSGANVLTF
TRBV6-5	NA	12	TRBJ1-2	once	TGTGCCAGTTCAGGCAGAGTCTATGGCTACACCTTC	CASSGRVYGYTF
TRBV5-1	NA	14	TRBJ2-7	NA	TGCGCCAGCAGCCCACCGGGTGGGACCTACGAGCAGTACTTC	CASSPPGGTYEQYF
TRBV27	NA	13	TRBJ1-4	NA	TGTGCCAGCAGTTTTCAGGCTAATGAAAAACTGTTTTTT	CASSFQANEKLFF
TRBV6-5	TRBD1	16	TRBJ1-2	NA	TGTGCCAGCAGTTACGGCAGGGGGCGCTTCAACTATGGCTACACCTTC	CASSYGRGRFNYGYTF
TRBV2	TRBD2	18	TRBJ2-2	NA	TGTGCCAGCAGTCGGGTGCGACTAGCGGGAGGCGGAACCGGGGAGCTGTTTTTT	CASSRVRLAGGGTGELFF
TRBV28	TRBD1	15	TRBJ2-1	NA	TGTGCCAGCAGTTTATTGGGACAGGCAACTCATGAGCAGTTCTTC	CASSLLGQATHEQFF
TRBV4-2	NA	12	TRBJ1-1	NA	TGTGCCAGCAGCCTCATGAACACTGAAGCTTTCTTT	CASSLMNTEAFF
TRBV29-1	NA	14	TRBJ2-7	NA	TGCAGCGTTCGATTCCTTGGTGGGGAAGGCGAGCAGTACTTC	CSVRFLGGEGEQYF